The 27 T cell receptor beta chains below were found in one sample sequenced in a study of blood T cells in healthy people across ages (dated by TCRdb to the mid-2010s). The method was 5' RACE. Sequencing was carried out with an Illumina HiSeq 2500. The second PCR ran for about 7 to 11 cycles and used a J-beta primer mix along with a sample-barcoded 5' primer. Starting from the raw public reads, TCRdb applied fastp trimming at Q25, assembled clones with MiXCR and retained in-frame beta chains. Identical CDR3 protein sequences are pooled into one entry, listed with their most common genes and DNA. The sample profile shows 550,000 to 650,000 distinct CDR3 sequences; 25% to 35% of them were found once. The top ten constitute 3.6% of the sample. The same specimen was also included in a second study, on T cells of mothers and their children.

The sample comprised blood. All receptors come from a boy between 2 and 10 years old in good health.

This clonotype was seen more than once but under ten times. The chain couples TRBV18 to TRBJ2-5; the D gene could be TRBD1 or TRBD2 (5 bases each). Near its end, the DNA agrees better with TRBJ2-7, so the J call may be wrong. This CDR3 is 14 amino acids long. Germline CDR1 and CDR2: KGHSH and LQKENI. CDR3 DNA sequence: TGTGCCAGCTCAGCCCGGGGCGACACCTACGAGCAGTACTTC. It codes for CASSARGDTYEQYF.

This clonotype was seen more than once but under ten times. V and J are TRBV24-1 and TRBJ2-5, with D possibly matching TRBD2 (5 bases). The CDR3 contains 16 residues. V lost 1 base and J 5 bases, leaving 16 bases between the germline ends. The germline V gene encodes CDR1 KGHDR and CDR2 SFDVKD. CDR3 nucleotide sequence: TGTGCCACCAGTGATTTTCGGGCCCTGAGGAGGGAGACCCAGTACTTC. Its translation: CATSDFRALRRETQYF.

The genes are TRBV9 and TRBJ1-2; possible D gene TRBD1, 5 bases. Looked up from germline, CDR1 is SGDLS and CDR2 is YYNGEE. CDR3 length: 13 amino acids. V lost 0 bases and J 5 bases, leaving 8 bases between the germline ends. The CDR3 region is CASSVERGYGYTF. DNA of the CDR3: TGTGCCAGCAGCGTAGAAAGGGGTTATGGCTACACCTTC.

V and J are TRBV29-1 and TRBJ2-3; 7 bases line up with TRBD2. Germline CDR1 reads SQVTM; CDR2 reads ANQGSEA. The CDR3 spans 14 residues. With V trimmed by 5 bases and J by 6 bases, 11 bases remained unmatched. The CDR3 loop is CSVNGWGGGDTQYF. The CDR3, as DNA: TGCAGCGTTAATGGATGGGGGGGAGGTGATACGCAGTATTTT.

The CDR3 DNA reads as TGCGCCAGCAGCCAAGAATGGTCAGCGGGCCCCTACGAGCAGTACTTC. Encoded protein: CASSQEWSAGPYEQYF. This sequence joins TRBV4-3 and TRBJ2-1; weak D call: TRBD2 (6 bases). The closer fit of TRBJ2-7 to the DNA end suggests the J call may be wrong. Germline CDR1 reads LGHNA; CDR2 reads YSLEER. The CDR3 is 16 residues long.

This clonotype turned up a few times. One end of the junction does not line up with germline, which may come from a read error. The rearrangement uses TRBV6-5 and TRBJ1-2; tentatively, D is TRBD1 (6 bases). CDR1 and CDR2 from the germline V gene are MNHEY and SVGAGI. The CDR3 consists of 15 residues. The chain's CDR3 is CACSYSSQGNYGYTF. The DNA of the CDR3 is TGTGCCTGCAGTTACTCGAGTCAGGGGAACTATGGCTACACCTTC.

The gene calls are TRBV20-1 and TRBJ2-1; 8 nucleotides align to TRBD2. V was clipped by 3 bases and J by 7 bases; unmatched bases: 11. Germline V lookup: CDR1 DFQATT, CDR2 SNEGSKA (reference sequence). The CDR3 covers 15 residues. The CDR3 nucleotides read TGCAGTGCTAGGTCCGGCAGGGCTAGCGGGAATGAGCAGTTCTTC. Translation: CSARSGRASGNEQFF.

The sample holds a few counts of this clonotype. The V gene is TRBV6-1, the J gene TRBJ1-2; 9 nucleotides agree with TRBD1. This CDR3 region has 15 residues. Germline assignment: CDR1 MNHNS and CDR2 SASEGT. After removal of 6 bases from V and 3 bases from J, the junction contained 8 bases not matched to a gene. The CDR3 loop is CASRLTGGVDYGYTF. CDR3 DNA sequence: TGTGCCAGCAGGCTAACAGGGGGCGTTGACTATGGCTACACCTTC.

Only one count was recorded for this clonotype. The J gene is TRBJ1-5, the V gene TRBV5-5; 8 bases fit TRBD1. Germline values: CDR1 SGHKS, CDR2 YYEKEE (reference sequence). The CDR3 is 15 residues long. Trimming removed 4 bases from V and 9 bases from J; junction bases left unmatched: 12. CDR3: CASSPDTGGSWPQHF. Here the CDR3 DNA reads TGTGCCAGCAGCCCCGATACAGGGGGGAGCTGGCCCCAGCATTTT.

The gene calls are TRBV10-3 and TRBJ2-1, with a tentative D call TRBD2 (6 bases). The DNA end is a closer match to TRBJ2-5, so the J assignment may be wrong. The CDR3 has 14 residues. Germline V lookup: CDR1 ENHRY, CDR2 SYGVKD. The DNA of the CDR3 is TGTGCCATCAGTGAGTCGGCGGCGGGGGAGACCCAGTACTTC. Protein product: CAISESAAGETQYF.

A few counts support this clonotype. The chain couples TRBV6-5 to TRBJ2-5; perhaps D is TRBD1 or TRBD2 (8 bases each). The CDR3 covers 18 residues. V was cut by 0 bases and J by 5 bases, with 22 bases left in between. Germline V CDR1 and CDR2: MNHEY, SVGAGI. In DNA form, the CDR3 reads TGTGCCAGCAGTTACTCGTATCGCAGGGGGCCGGGGGGGGAGACCCAGTACTTC. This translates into CASSYSYRRGPGGETQYF.

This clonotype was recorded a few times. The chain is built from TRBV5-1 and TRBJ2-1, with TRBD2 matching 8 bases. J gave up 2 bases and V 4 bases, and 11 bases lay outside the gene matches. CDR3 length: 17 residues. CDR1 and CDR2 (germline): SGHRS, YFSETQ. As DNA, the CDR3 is TGCGCCAGCAGCCAGGGATTAGCGGGGACAACCTACAATGAGCAGTTCTTC. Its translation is CASSQGLAGTTYNEQFF.

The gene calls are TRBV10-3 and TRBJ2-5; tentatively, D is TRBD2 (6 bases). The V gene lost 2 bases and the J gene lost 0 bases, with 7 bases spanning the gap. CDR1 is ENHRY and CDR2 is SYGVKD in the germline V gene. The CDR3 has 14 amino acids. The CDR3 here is CAISEAGYQETQYF. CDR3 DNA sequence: TGTGCCATCAGTGAGGCGGGGTACCAAGAGACCCAGTACTTC.

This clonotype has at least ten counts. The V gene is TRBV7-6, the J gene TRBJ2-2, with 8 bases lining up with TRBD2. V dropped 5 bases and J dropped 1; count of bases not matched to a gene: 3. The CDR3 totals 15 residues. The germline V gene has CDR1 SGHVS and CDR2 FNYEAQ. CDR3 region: CASSLGTRNTGELFF. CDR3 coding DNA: TGTGCCAGCAGCCTCGGGACTAGGAACACCGGGGAGCTGTTTTTT.

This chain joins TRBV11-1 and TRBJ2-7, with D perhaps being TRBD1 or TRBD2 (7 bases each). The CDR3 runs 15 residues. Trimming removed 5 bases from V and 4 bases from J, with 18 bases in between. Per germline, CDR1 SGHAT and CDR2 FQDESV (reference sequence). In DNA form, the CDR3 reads TGTGCCAGCAGCGTCCAGGGGGACTATGGGTACGAGCAGTACTTC. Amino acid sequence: CASSVQGDYGYEQYF. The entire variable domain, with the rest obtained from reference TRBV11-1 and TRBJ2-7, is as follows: EAEVAQSPRYKITEKSQAVAFWCDPISGHATLYWYRQILGQGPELLVQFQDESVVDDSQLPKDRFSAERLKGVDSTLKIQPAELGDSAMYLCASSVQGDYGYEQYFGPGTRLTVT.

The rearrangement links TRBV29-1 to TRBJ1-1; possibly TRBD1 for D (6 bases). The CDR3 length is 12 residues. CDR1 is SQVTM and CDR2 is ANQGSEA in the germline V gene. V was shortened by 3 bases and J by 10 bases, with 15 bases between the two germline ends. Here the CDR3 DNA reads TGCAGCGTTGAGACCAGGGACATCGGAGCTTTCTTT. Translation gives CSVETRDIGAFF.

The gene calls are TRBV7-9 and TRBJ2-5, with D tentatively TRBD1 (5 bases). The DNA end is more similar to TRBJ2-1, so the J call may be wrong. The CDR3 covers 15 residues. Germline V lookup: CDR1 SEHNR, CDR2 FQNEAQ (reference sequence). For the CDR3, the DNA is TGTGCCAGCAGCTTAGAGTTGGGGCTAAGAAATGAGCAGTTCTTC. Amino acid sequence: CASSLELGLRNEQFF.

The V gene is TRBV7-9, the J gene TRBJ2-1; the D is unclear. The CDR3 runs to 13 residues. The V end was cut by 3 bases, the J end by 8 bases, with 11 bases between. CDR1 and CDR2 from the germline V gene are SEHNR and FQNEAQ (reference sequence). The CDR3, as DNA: TGTGCCAGCAGCTTGACCAGGCAGGATGAGCAGTTCTTC. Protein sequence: CASSLTRQDEQFF.

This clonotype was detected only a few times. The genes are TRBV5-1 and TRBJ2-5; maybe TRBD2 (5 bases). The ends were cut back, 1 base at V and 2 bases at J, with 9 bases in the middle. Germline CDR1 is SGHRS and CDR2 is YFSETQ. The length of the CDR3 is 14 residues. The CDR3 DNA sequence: TGCGCCAGCAGCTTGAACCCGGGGCAAGAGACCCAGTACTTC. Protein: CASSLNPGQETQYF.

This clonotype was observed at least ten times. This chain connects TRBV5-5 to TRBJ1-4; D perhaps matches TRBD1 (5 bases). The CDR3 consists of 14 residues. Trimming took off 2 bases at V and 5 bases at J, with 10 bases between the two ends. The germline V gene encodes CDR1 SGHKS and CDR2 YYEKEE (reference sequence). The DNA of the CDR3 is TGTGCCAGCAGCTTTATTAAGGGGAATGAAAAACTGTTTTTT. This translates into CASSFIKGNEKLFF.

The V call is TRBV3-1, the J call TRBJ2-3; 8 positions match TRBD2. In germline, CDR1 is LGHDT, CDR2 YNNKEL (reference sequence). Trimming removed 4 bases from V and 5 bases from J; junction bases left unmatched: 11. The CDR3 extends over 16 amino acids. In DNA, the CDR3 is TGTGCCAGCAGCCGAGGCAGCGGGAGATCTGGAGATACGCAGTATTTT. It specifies CASSRGSGRSGDTQYF.

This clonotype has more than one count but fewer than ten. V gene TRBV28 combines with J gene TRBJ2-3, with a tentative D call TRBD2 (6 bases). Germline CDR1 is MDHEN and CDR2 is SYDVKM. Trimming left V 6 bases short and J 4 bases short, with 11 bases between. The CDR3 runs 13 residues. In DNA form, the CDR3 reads TGTGCCAGCAGCAGACTAGGGCCAGATACGCAGTATTTT. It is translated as CASSRLGPDTQYF.

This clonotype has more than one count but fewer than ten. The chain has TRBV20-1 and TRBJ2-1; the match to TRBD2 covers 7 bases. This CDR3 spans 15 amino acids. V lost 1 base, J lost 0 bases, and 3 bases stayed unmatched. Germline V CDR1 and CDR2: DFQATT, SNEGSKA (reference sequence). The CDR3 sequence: CSARVAGSSYNEQFF. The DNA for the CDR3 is TGCAGTGCTAGAGTAGCGGGTAGCTCCTACAATGAGCAGTTCTTC.

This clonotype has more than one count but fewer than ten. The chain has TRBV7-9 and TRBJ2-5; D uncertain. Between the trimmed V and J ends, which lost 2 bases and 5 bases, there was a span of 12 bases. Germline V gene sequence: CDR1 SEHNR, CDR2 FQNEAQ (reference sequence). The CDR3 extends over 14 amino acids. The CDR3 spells CASSLTDQLETQYF. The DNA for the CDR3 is TGTGCCAGCAGCTTAACGGACCAGTTGGAGACCCAGTACTTC.

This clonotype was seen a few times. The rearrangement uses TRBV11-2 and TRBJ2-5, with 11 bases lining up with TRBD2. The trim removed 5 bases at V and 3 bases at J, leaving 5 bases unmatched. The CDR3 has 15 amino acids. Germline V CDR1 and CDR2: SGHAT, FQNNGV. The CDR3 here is CASSMLAGGEETQYF. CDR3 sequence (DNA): TGTGCCAGCAGCATGCTAGCGGGAGGAGAAGAGACCCAGTACTTC.

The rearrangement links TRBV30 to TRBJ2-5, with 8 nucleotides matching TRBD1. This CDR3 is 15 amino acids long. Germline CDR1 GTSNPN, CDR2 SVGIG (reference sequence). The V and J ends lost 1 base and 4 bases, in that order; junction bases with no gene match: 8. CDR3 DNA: TGTGCCTGGAGTGGCCCAGGGGGCCTTAGAGAGACCCAGTACTTC. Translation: CAWSGPGGLRETQYF.

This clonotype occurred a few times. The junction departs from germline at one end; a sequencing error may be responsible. CDR3 DNA sequence: TGTGCCTGGAGTGTACGTCCCGGGAGAGAGACTCAGTACTTC. Protein product: CAWSVRPGRETQYF. The chain recombines TRBV30 with TRBJ2-5; D may be TRBD2 (6 bases). The CDR3 has 14 amino acids. Germline values: CDR1 GTSNPN, CDR2 SVGIG (reference sequence).